What follows is one TCR beta chain and its context. The antigen is undetermined. This CDR3 spans 16 amino acids. In germline, CDR1 is SGHNT, CDR2 YYREEE (reference sequence). V lost 1 base and J 2 bases, leaving 12 bases between the germline ends. PCR used 60 Vbeta primers and 13 Jbeta primers. TCRdb keeps only in-frame clones here, not all; method: immunoSEQ multiplex PCR. The repertoire holds 130,000 or so clones, roughly 70% seen once, with around 6.6% in the top ten. This record comes from a study of cytomegalovirus exposure and HLA in healthy donors. The overall study: Inside one of the first data releases sat around 85 million unique TCRs taken from HLA-typed donors. The study's findings and limits: Previous analysis showed most TCR beta V segments were productive about 87% or about 30% of the time.

The sequenced material came from PBMCs. This clonotype was obtained from a man in his forties in good health and CMV-seropositive. This chain joins TRBV5-4 and TRBJ2-2, with D maybe TRBD1 (6 bases). CDR3 residues: CASSLRAGVNTGELFF. CDR3 DNA: TGTGCCAGCAGCTTGCGGGCAGGGGTTAACACCGGGGAGCTGTTTTTT.